These T cell receptor beta chains were read from a single sample in a study of post-analysis software for immune sequencing data. One entry per CDR3 protein, called by TCRdb with MiXCR from the PCR reads. This sample has some 690,000 distinct CDR3 sequences, with approximately 30% found just once. Sequenced input: blood. Every receptor here comes from a girl between 5 and 17 years old with multiple sclerosis. Each CDR3 is given with its conserved first and last residue. Each record gives: V gene, J gene, D gene, clone size, CDR3 DNA, CDR3 protein. A D gene is named only where the DNA matches it firmly. Size tells how often a clone was seen (once, few, many) or the class of an expanded clone, and some rows leave it out.

>TRBV12-3/TRBV12-4|TRBJ2-4|.|many
TGTGCCAGCAGTCCATCAGACAGGCTAGCCAAAAACATTCAGTACTTC
CASSPSDRLAKNIQYF
>TRBV29-1|TRBJ2-3|TRBD1|.
TGCAGCGTGACCGGGACAGGGACCGCAGATACGCAGTATTTT
CSVTGTGTADTQYF
>TRBV11-1|TRBJ2-3|TRBD2|.
TGTGCCAGCAGGGGCAGGGCCGGGGGGAAAAGCACAGATACGCAGTATTTT
CASRGRAGGKSTDTQYF
>TRBV6-5|TRBJ2-5|TRBD1|.
TGTGCCAGCAGGCGTCCGGGACAGGGTGGCGAGACCCAGTACTTC
CASRRPGQGGETQYF
>TRBV28|TRBJ2-1|TRBD2|few
TGTGCCAGCAGTACGACTAGCGGGGGACCCTACAATGAGCAGTTCTTC
CASSTTSGGPYNEQFF
>TRBV15|TRBJ2-5|.|many
TGTGCCACCAGCATAGGGGGATGGGAGACCCAGTACTTC
CATSIGGWETQYF
>TRBV7-9|TRBJ2-3|.|once
TGTGCCAGCAGCTTAGAACGGGGGCGAGATACGCAGTATTTT
CASSLERGRDTQYF
>TRBV5-1|TRBJ2-2|.|.
TGCGCCAGCAGCTTGTACGCAGAGAACACCGGGGAGCTGTTTTTT
CASSLYAENTGELFF
>TRBV15|TRBJ2-7|.|few
TGTGCCACCAGCAGGGACATTTCCCGGGACGAGCAGTACTTC
CATSRDISRDEQYF
>TRBV29-1|TRBJ1-2|.|.
TGCAGCGTTGAAGATCCAAGGGGTCATGAGTTGTGCTGCACCTTC
CSVEDPRGHELCCTF
>TRBV12-3/TRBV12-4|TRBJ2-6|.|.
TGTGCCAGCAGTTCAGGGGTGTCGGGGGCCAACGCCCTGACTTTC
CASSSGVSGANALTF
>TRBV29-1|TRBJ2-5|.|many
TGCAGCGCACCCGGTAGCATGGAGACCCAGTACTTC
CSAPGSMETQYF
>TRBV6-5|TRBJ2-1|TRBD1|.
TGTGCCAGCAGCAACGGACAGGGCCCCTCGAGTGAGCAGTTCTTC
CASSNGQGPSSEQFF
>TRBV7-2|TRBJ1-2|.|few
TGTGCCAGCAGCTTAGGGGGGGATTTCGGCTACACCTTC
CASSLGGDFGYTF
>TRBV15|TRBJ2-1|TRBD2|.
TGTGCCACCAGCAGAGATCGGCCTAGCGGGAATGAGCAGTTCTTC
CATSRDRPSGNEQFF
>TRBV6-2/TRBV6-3|TRBJ2-3|.|few
TGTGCCAACGGGGTCAGGGTCACAGATACGCAGTATTTT
CANGVRVTDTQYF